The present TCR beta chain was sequenced within a study of spatial heterogeneity in lung cancer. Germline V CDR1 and CDR2: GTSNPN, SVGIG (reference sequence). V lost 1 base and J lost 5, with 14 bases in between. The CDR3 is made up of 14 amino acids. The time point here: sample taken at primary tumor resection. Samples were obtained from some 70 donors, all untreated early-stage non-small cell lung cancer patients. TCRs were sequenced from unsorted whole RNA of tumor, nontumor lung or PBMC. Unique molecular identifiers, one per molecule, were present on every TCR cDNA molecule. TCRdb reprocessed the 5' RACE reads via MiXCR and lists one record per CDR3 protein. Here the sample spans some 3,000 distinct CDR3 sequences, over 7% being singletons. By frequency in the sample, this clonotype is medium-sized.

This material consisted of normal lung tissue next to the tumor, taken at surgery. V and J are TRBV30 and TRBJ1-2; no firm D call. The receptor was derived from a female donor with early-stage non-small cell lung cancer. CDR3 loop: CAWSDTGRPYGYTF. CDR3 coding DNA: TGTGCCTGGAGTGACACCGGGAGACCTTATGGCTACACCTTC.